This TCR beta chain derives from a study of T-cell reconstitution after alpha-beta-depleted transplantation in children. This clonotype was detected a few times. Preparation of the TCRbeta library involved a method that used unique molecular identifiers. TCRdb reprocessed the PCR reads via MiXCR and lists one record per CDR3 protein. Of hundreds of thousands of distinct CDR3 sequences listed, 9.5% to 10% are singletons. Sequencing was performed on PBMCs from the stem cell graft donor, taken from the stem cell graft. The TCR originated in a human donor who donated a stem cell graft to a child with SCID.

CDR3 DNA sequence: TGTGCCAGCAGCACGAGGGACTCCTACGAGCAGTACTTC. It encodes CASSTRDSYEQYF. The V and J genes are TRBV7-9 and TRBJ2-7; D is perhaps TRBD2 (5 bases). The CDR3 totals 13 residues. Germline values: CDR1 SEHNR, CDR2 FQNEAQ (reference sequence). Trimming took 5 bases from V and 0 from J, leaving 8 bases between them.